Shown below are 29 T cell receptor beta chains from a single sample sequenced in a study of monozygotic twins with inflammatory bowel disease. From the 5' RACE reads, TCRdb lists one entry per CDR3 protein and no DNA. The sample table includes fewer than 550,000 distinct CDR3 sequences. Sequencing used blood. The origin of the receptors is a human donor with ulcerative colitis or Crohn's disease, or a healthy co-twin of an affected twin (not recorded which).

The genes are TRBV27 and TRBJ1-1; TCRdb gives TRBD1 as the D gene, but with no DNA this cannot be confirmed. This CDR3 region has 14 residues. Germline-derived CDR1 and CDR2 are MNHEY and SMNVEV (reference sequence). The CDR3 reads CASSQTPVRLEAFF.

The chain joins TRBV30 to TRBJ1-2; with no DNA, the TCRdb D assignment of TRBD1 cannot be verified. Germline V gene data show CDR1 as GTSNPN and CDR2 as SVGIG (reference sequence). CDR3 length: 13 amino acids. CDR3 residues: CAWITGGPYGYTF. The full variable domain, its missing parts supplied by reference TRBV30 and TRBJ1-2, is SQTIHQWPATLVQPVGSPLSLECTVEGTSNPNLYWYRQAAGRGLQLLFYSVGIGQISSEVPQNLSASRPQDRQFILSSKKLLLSDSGFYLCAWITGGPYGYTFGSGTRLTVV.

The chain employs TRBV6-2 or TRBV6-3 and TRBJ2-7; lacking DNA, the TRBD1 call made by TCRdb goes unchecked. This CDR3 is 17 amino acids long. Germline V lookup: CDR1 MNHEY, CDR2 SVGEGT. CDR3 in amino acids: CASSYRHMGGSPYEQYF.

This chain joins TRBV12-3 or TRBV12-4 and TRBJ2-2; TCRdb gives TRBD2 as the D gene, but with no DNA this cannot be confirmed. This CDR3 has 15 residues. CDR3 sequence reads: CASSLTSGATGELFF.

The chain joins TRBV18 to TRBJ2-5; as DNA is missing, the TRBD1 call by TCRdb cannot be tested. Germline CDR1 and CDR2: KGHSH and LQKENI. This CDR3 has 16 residues. The CDR3 is CASSPGTGTYQETQYF.

This sequence joins TRBV5-6 and TRBJ2-3. Germline CDR1 reads SGHDT; CDR2 reads YYEEEE. The CDR3 is 18 amino acids. CDR3 loop: CASSFTLKTKDPTDTQYF.

V is TRBV30 and J is TRBJ1-2. Germline loops: CDR1 GTSNPN, CDR2 SVGIG (reference sequence). This CDR3 has 11 residues. The CDR3 protein is CAWSRNYGYTF.

The chain uses TRBV20-1 and TRBJ2-7; TCRdb designates TRBD1, a call that cannot be tested without DNA. The CDR3 is 14 amino acids. Germline-derived CDR1 and CDR2 are DFQATT and SNEGSKA (reference sequence). This CDR3 is CSASRGTGFYEQYF.

The V call is TRBV24-1, the J call TRBJ2-7. Germline V gene data show CDR1 as KGHDR and CDR2 as SFDVKD. This CDR3 region has 13 residues. The CDR3 spells CATASGGSYEQYF.

The chain recombines TRBV27 with TRBJ2-5. This CDR3 comprises 13 residues. Germline V gene sequence: CDR1 MNHEY, CDR2 SMNVEV (reference sequence). The CDR3 sequence is CASRWSIEETQYF.

This rearrangement joins TRBV18 to TRBJ1-1; TCRdb lists TRBD1, though no DNA is available to test this call. Germline V gene data show CDR1 as KGHSH and CDR2 as LQKENI. The CDR3 is 13 amino acids. CDR3 loop: CASSSDRSNEAFF.

The J gene is TRBJ1-4, the V gene TRBV10-3. The length of the CDR3 is 17 residues. Germline V gives CDR1 ENHRY, CDR2 SYGVKD. The CDR3 spells CAISESGISRVNEKLFF.

V is TRBV7-2 and J is TRBJ2-3; TCRdb names TRBD1, which stays unverified in the absence of DNA. CDR3 length: 16 residues. CDR1 is SGHTA, CDR2 FQGNSA, per germline. Here the CDR3 reads CASSFRSGGPGDTQYF.

The chain couples TRBV28 to TRBJ1-3. Germline CDR1 and CDR2: MDHEN and SYDVKM. The CDR3 is made up of 12 amino acids. The CDR3: CASSTTVTSIYF.

The chain employs TRBV7-9 and TRBJ2-3. Germline-derived CDR1 and CDR2 are SEHNR and FQNEAQ (reference sequence). The CDR3 sequence is 12 residues long. The CDR3 loop is CASSDGLDTQYF.

This rearrangement joins TRBV28 to TRBJ2-7; the D call from TCRdb, TRBD2, cannot be confirmed without DNA. The length of the CDR3 is 15 residues. Per germline, CDR1 MDHEN and CDR2 SYDVKM. The CDR3 region is CASSSPSGRDYEQYF.

This CDR3 is CASSPQLASGELFF. V gene TRBV18 combines with J gene TRBJ2-2. CDR1 and CDR2 (germline): KGHSH, LQKENI. This CDR3 contains 14 residues.

The J gene is TRBJ2-5, the V gene TRBV7-2; TCRdb proposes TRBD2, but this gene call is untestable without DNA. The CDR3 has 15 amino acids. The germline CDR1 and CDR2 sequences are SGHTA and FQGNSA. The CDR3 loop is CASSLHFGPQETQYF.

The chain combines TRBV5-4 with TRBJ2-2; TCRdb picks TRBD1, but there is no DNA to check that call. The germline gives CDR1 SGHNT, CDR2 YYREEE (reference sequence). The CDR3 extends over 16 amino acids. The CDR3 protein is CASSFPPKGDTGELFF.

This sequence joins TRBV9 and TRBJ2-1. This CDR3 region has 12 residues. Germline loops: CDR1 SGDLS, CDR2 YYNGEE. The CDR3: CASSASRNEQFF.

The chain carries TRBV7-2 and TRBJ2-1; TCRdb picks TRBD1, but there is no DNA to check that call. The CDR3 totals 15 residues. Germline V gene data show CDR1 as SGHTA and CDR2 as FQGNSA. This CDR3 is CASSLGGHSYNEQFF.

V and J are TRBV9 and TRBJ2-2. Germline V gene sequence: CDR1 SGDLS, CDR2 YYNGEE. The CDR3 spans 14 residues. The CDR3 spells CASSQDPLAGELFF.

J is TRBJ1-2 and V is TRBV5-1. CDR1 and CDR2 from the germline V gene are SGHRS and YFSETQ. This CDR3 spans 14 amino acids. This chain's CDR3 is CASSLEEGSGGFTF.

The chain recombines TRBV28 with TRBJ2-5. This CDR3 comprises 12 residues. Germline CDR1 is MDHEN and CDR2 is SYDVKM. This CDR3 is CASKAVQETQYF.

The rearrangement links TRBV18 to TRBJ2-7; with no DNA, the TCRdb D assignment of TRBD1 cannot be verified. The CDR3 loop spans 15 amino acids. CDR1 is KGHSH and CDR2 is LQKENI in the germline V gene. The CDR3: CASSPNPRADYEQYF.

The chain is built from TRBV28 and TRBJ2-7; TCRdb reports TRBD2, a call that lacks DNA to check it against. This CDR3 spans 15 amino acids. Germline V CDR1 and CDR2: MDHEN, SYDVKM. The CDR3 spells CASSFAGAIPTEQYF.

The CDR3 loop reads CASSEAQLSSYNEQFF. This chain links TRBV2 with TRBJ2-1. The CDR3 runs to 16 residues. CDR1 SNHLY and CDR2 FYNNEI come from the germline V gene.

The V and J genes are TRBV24-1 and TRBJ2-2; checking the TCRdb D call of TRBD1 is not possible without DNA. Germline assignment: CDR1 KGHDR and CDR2 SFDVKD. There are 14 residues in the CDR3. The CDR3 sequence is CAGWTRSNTGELFF.

The chain uses TRBV18 and TRBJ1-6; there is no DNA to check the TCRdb D call of TRBD1. Looked up from germline, CDR1 is KGHSH and CDR2 is LQKENI. The CDR3 covers 16 residues. CDR3 amino acids: CASSPEGDRVSSPLHF.